Below, one T cell receptor beta chain is given with its context. The antigen remains undetermined. Germline V gene lookup returns CDR1 LGHNA and CDR2 YSLEER. This CDR3 is 14 amino acids long. V was shortened by 2 bases and J by 7 bases, with 14 bases between the two germline ends. The method was immunoSEQ multiplex PCR; TCRdb's version includes in-frame clones alone and lacks a portion of them. The table has 75,000 to 95,000 clones, approximately 88% seen once; the top ten hold about 9.1%. This entry comes from a study of T cell responses to AZD1222 COVID-19 vaccine. Study conclusions and caveats: Seropositive AZD1222 recipients at baseline numbered only 6 or 7. Repertoire sampling occurred only after the peak T cell response. Spike as a whole was targeted by vaccine-associated CD4 TCRs, dominant at 160-218 and 743-854.

This specimen was peripheral blood, taken 28 days after the second dose of the MenACWY control vaccine. The chain carries TRBV4-3 and TRBJ1-1; possible D gene TRBD1, 6 bases. The receptor's source is an adult who received the MenACWY meningococcal vaccine as a control. The CDR3 region is CASSQTGGHDEAFF. Written as DNA, the CDR3 is TGCGCCAGCAGCCAAACGGGGGGGCATGATGAAGCTTTCTTT.